A single sample gave rise to the 22 T cell receptor beta chains below, sequenced in a study of T cell responses to AZD1222 COVID-19 vaccine (dated by TCRdb to 2020 to 2022). Read against the paper, the sample's time point label means: baseline before first vaccination. What the treatment or condition label conveys for this sample: meningococcal conjugate vaccine given as trial control. The library was made by the immunoSEQ multiplex PCR assay. TCRdb stores this immuneACCESS table with in-frame sequences only. Part of the clones is absent; in the studies checked, under half of the shortfall reflects unresolved V genes, and no reason is known for the rest. The sample includes more than 140,000 clones, with roughly 88% observed a single time. The biggest ten clones account for under 3.5% of the sample. This sample comprised peripheral blood, obtained on day 0 of MenACWY control vaccination. The receptors were gathered from an adult in good health.

The rearrangement links TRBV10-2 to TRBJ1-6, with D hard to call. CDR3 size: 14 residues. The V gene's germline CDR1 is WSHSY and CDR2 SAAADI. Deletions cut 7 bases from V and 5 bases from J, with 12 bases between. CDR3 amino acids: CASTSAANNSPLHF. The CDR3 DNA follows: TGCGCCAGCACATCGGCAGCCAATAATTCACCCCTCCACTTT.

CDR3 region: CASSIARRDGNTIYF. For the CDR3, the DNA is TGTGCCAGTAGTATCGCGAGGAGGGACGGAAACACCATATATTTT. The rearrangement uses TRBV19 and TRBJ1-3, with TRBD1 as a possible D gene (5 bases). The CDR3 sequence is 15 residues long. The V end lost 3 bases, the J end lost 4 bases, and 13 bases lay between the germline ends. Germline V gene sequence: CDR1 LNHDA, CDR2 SQIVND (reference sequence).

The chain combines TRBV19 with TRBJ1-2; 9 nucleotides agree with TRBD1. The CDR3 extends over 19 amino acids. Germline trimming cut 6 bases from V and 4 bases from J; bases unmatched to any gene: 21. Germline CDR1 LNHDA, CDR2 SQIVND (reference sequence). The chain's CDR3 is CASSLRGRGGQGGGYGYTF. The DNA of the CDR3 is TGTGCCAGTAGCCTCCGGGGCAGAGGGGGACAGGGCGGTGGCTATGGCTACACCTTC.

This chain links TRBV7-9 with TRBJ1-2; D might be TRBD1 (5 bases). Germline lookup yields CDR1 SEHNR and CDR2 FQNEAQ (reference sequence). This CDR3 comprises 15 residues. V lost 5 bases, J lost 4 bases, and 17 bases lay in between. The CDR3 DNA sequence: TGTGCCAGCAGCCCCGTGGGGGAGGGCGGCTATGGCTACACCTTC. Protein: CASSPVGEGGYGYTF.

The V and J genes are TRBV4-1 and TRBJ1-5; 10 nucleotides align to TRBD1. Germline V CDR1 and CDR2: MGHRA, YSYEKL. With V trimmed by 1 base and J by 5 bases, 2 bases remained unmatched. The CDR3 contains 15 residues. DNA for the CDR3: TGCGCCAGCAGCCAAGGACAGGGGGCTTATCAGCCCCAGCATTTT. Its protein is CASSQGQGAYQPQHF.

The chain has TRBV27 and TRBJ1-2; 7 nucleotides agree with TRBD1. There are 15 residues in the CDR3. The trim removed 4 bases at V and 7 bases at J, leaving 12 bases unmatched. Germline CDR1 MNHEY, CDR2 SMNVEV (reference sequence). CDR3 loop: CASSSLDRSSSGYTF. The CDR3 DNA is TGTGCCAGCAGTTCTCTGGACAGGAGTTCTTCTGGCTACACCTTC.

This chain uses TRBV2 with TRBJ1-3, with 11 bases that match TRBD1. The CDR3 has 15 amino acids. The germline CDR1 and CDR2 sequences are SNHLY and FYNNEI. With 6 bases clipped from V and 0 bases from J, the junction kept 1 base outside the gene matches. The CDR3 region is CASRGQGGSGNTIYF. In DNA, the CDR3 is TGTGCCAGCAGGGGACAGGGGGGCTCTGGAAACACCATATATTTT.

This chain uses TRBV11-2 with TRBJ1-2, with 9 bases lining up with TRBD1. From germline, CDR1 is SGHAT and CDR2 FQNNGV. V trimming: 0 bases; J trimming: 6 bases; junction bases outside the gene matches: 2. The length of the CDR3 is 14 residues. CDR3 sequence (DNA): TGTGCCAGCAGCTTAGACACAGGGGGCAATGGCTACACCTTC. This gives the protein CASSLDTGGNGYTF.

The chain couples TRBV5-1 to TRBJ1-4; 10 nucleotides line up with TRBD1. The CDR3 length is 16 residues. Losses at the gene ends were 0 bases for V and 3 bases for J; bases not matched to a gene: 2. Per the germline V gene, CDR1 is SGHRS and CDR2 is YFSETQ. This CDR3 is CASSLGQGAPNEKLFF. CDR3 in DNA: TGCGCCAGCAGCTTGGGACAGGGGGCGCCTAATGAAAAACTGTTTTTT. Full variable domain (outside the CDR3, taken from reference TRBV5-1 and TRBJ1-4): KAGVTQTPRYLIKTRGQQVTLSCSPISGHRSVSWYQQTPGQGLQFLFEYFSETQRNKGNFPGRFSGRQFSNSRSEMNVSTLELGDSALYLCASSLGQGAPNEKLFFGSGTQLSVL.

This chain connects TRBV7-2 to TRBJ1-1; D is ambiguous. Germline assignment: CDR1 SGHTA and CDR2 FQGNSA. The CDR3 sequence is 14 residues long. V was cut by 4 bases and J by 6 bases, with 15 bases left in between. CDR3 sequence: CASSSGPRSAEAFF. The CDR3 nucleotides are TGTGCCAGCAGCTCCGGACCTAGGAGCGCTGAAGCTTTCTTT. The complete variable domain, with remaining parts taken from reference TRBV7-2 and TRBJ1-1, reads GAGVSQSPSNKVTEKGKDVELRCDPISGHTALYWYRQSLGQGLEFLIYFQGNSAPDKSGLPSDRFSAERTGGSVSTLTIQRTQQEDSAVYLCASSSGPRSAEAFFGQGTRLTVV.

The V gene is TRBV7-2, the J gene TRBJ1-1; 7 positions agree with TRBD1. Germline values: CDR1 SGHTA, CDR2 FQGNSA. Trimming took 0 bases from V and 3 from J; bases not matched to a gene: 7. The CDR3 length is 16 residues. CDR3: CASSLAGGASYTEAFF. The DNA for the CDR3 is TGTGCCAGCAGCTTAGCAGGGGGCGCTTCGTACACTGAAGCTTTCTTT.

The J gene is TRBJ1-2, the V gene TRBV4-1; possibly TRBD1 for D (5 bases). The CDR3 runs 15 residues. V shed 4 bases and J shed 4 bases, with 16 bases lying between them. CDR1 is MGHRA and CDR2 is YSYEKL in the germline V gene. CDR3 amino acids: CASSPQAGSPYGYTF. CDR3 in DNA: TGCGCCAGCAGCCCCCAGGCAGGGTCACCCTATGGCTACACCTTC.

The rearrangement links TRBV6-5 to TRBJ1-1; D possibly corresponds to TRBD1 (6 bases). The CDR3 runs to 14 residues. Trimming cost V 6 bases and J 3 bases, with 14 bases left between them. Germline values: CDR1 MNHEY, CDR2 SVGAGI. Here the CDR3 DNA reads TGTGCCAGCAGCGAGGGACATCCTTACACTGAAGCTTTCTTT. Its protein is CASSEGHPYTEAFF.

This clone showed up just a few times. This same CDR3 is encoded by further DNA sequences in the sample. V usage is TRBV5-1 and J usage is TRBJ1-1; weak D call: TRBD1 (6 bases). The CDR3 is 15 residues long. V lost 4 bases, J lost 2 bases, and 15 bases lay in between. Germline loops: CDR1 SGHRS, CDR2 YFSETQ. The CDR3 DNA reads as TGCGCCAGCAGCCTGGGGGGGCGGAAAAACACTGAAGCTTTCTTT. Translated, it gives CASSLGGRKNTEAFF.

J is TRBJ1-2 and V is TRBV5-8; 7 nucleotides match TRBD1. Germline CDR1 is SGHTS and CDR2 is YDEGEE. With 4 bases clipped from V and 4 bases from J, the junction kept 10 bases outside the gene matches. The CDR3 has 15 residues. The CDR3 region has the DNA TGTGCCAGCAGCGCCTTACCGGGACAGAGCTATGGCTACACCTTC. It specifies CASSALPGQSYGYTF.

The chain couples TRBV20-1 to TRBJ2-7; D possibly corresponds to TRBD2 (6 bases). Per germline, CDR1 DFQATT and CDR2 SNEGSKA (reference sequence). The CDR3 loop spans 11 amino acids. V dropped 3 bases and J dropped 3 bases, with 6 bases sitting between them. CDR3 amino acids: CSASGSYEQYF. The CDR3 DNA reads TGCAGTGCTAGCGGGAGCTACGAGCAGTACTTC.

The CDR3 here is CASSQAGGLFGELFF. Here the CDR3 DNA reads TGCGCCAGCAGCCAAGCAGGGGGCCTTTTCGGGGAGCTGTTTTTT. J is TRBJ2-2 and V is TRBV4-3; 8 nucleotides agree with TRBD1. Germline V CDR1 and CDR2: LGHNA, YSLEER. V was clipped by 1 base and J by 7 bases; unmatched bases: 5. There are 15 residues in the CDR3.

The chain joins TRBV7-3 to TRBJ2-3, with D hard to call. CDR1 and CDR2 from the germline V gene are SGHTA and FQGTGA. This CDR3 has 17 residues. The V end lost 1 base, the J end lost 0 bases, and 14 bases lay between the germline ends. The CDR3 is CASSLIVDTSSTDTQYF. The CDR3 DNA sequence: TGTGCCAGCAGCTTAATCGTCGATACCAGTAGCACAGATACGCAGTATTTT.

This chain uses TRBV7-9 with TRBJ1-6; D gene uncertain. Trimming took off 0 bases at V and 10 bases at J, with 10 bases between the two ends. The CDR3 length is 14 residues. CDR1 and CDR2 (germline): SEHNR, FQNEAQ (reference sequence). The CDR3 is CASSLAGYVSPLHF. CDR3 DNA: TGTGCCAGCAGCTTAGCAGGGTACGTCTCACCCCTCCACTTT.

This chain connects TRBV5-4 to TRBJ2-5; 9 bases match TRBD1. The CDR3 sequence is 14 residues long. Losses at the gene ends were 4 bases for V and 4 bases for J; bases not matched to a gene: 5. Germline V CDR1 and CDR2: SGHNT, YYREEE (reference sequence). CDR3 sequence (DNA): TGTGCCAGCAGCGCGGACAGGGGTCGAGAGACCCAGTACTTC. Amino acids: CASSADRGRETQYF.

DNA of the CDR3: TGTGCCAGCAGTTCCCCCACTCTACAGGGGCAGTTCTTC. This translates into CASSSPTLQGQFF. The rearrangement links TRBV6-2 or TRBV6-3 to TRBJ2-1; D might be TRBD1 (6 bases). Per germline, CDR1 MNHEY and CDR2 SVGEGT. The CDR3 is made up of 13 amino acids. Trimming left V 4 bases short and J 12 bases short, with 16 bases between.

The chain recombines TRBV6-2 or TRBV6-3 with TRBJ1-2, with 8 positions matching TRBD1. V trimming: 5 bases; J trimming: 8 bases; junction bases outside the gene matches: 7. The CDR3 totals 13 residues. The V gene's germline CDR1 is MNHEY and CDR2 SVGEGT. CDR3 in DNA: TGTGCCAGCAGTCGCGACAGGGGAGGAGGCTACACCTTC. This translates into CASSRDRGGGYTF.